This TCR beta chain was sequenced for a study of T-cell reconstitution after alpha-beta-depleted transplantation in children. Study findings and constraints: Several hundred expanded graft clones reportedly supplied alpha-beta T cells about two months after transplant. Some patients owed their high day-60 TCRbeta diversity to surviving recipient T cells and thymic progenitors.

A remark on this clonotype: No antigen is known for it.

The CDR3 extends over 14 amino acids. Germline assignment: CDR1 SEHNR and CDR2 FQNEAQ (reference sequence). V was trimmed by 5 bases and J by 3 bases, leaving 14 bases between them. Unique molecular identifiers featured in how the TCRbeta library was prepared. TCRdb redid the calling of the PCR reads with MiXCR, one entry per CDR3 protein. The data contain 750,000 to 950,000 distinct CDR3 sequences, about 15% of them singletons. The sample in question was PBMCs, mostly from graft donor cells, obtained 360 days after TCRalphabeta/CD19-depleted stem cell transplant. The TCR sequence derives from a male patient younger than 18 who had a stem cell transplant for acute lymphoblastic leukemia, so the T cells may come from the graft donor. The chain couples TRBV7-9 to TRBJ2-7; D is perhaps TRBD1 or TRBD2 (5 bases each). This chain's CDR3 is CASSAPGPSYEQYF. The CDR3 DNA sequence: TGTGCCAGCAGCGCCCCGGGACCGAGCTACGAGCAGTACTTC.